This T cell receptor (beta chain) derives from a study of shared clonotypes between healthy human individuals. Remarks on this clone: Its antigen is still unknown.

General study points: Generation probabilities of non-shared clonotypes were lower (relative to those shared by all four donors). When naive CD4 clonotypes were compared across a handful of donors, around 4.6% were shared. It was expected that sequencing depth would affect clonotype sharing among donors.

The CDR3 contains 15 residues. V trimming: 5 bases; J trimming: 3 bases; junction bases outside the gene matches: 5. Germline assignment: CDR1 MNHEY and CDR2 SMNVEV (reference sequence). The authors distributed each subset's genomic DNA evenly over several immunoSEQ plates. The repertoire was sequenced with immunoSEQ multiplex PCR; TCRdb's copy has only in-frame clones and lacks some. Of roughly 2,000,000 clones in the sample, 85% to 95% were seen once. Naive CD8 populations comprised CD45RO-negative cells positively selected for CCR7, excluding terminally differentiated effector memory CD45RA+ cells.

The source of this sequence is a man aged 18 to 30 in good health. The chain has TRBV27 and TRBJ1-2; TRBD1 matches at 11 bases. The sequencing input was naive CD8+ T cells sorted from blood. CDR3: CASSPRTGGDYGYTF. In DNA form, the CDR3 reads TGTGCCAGCAGTCCCCGGACAGGGGGCGACTATGGCTACACCTTC.